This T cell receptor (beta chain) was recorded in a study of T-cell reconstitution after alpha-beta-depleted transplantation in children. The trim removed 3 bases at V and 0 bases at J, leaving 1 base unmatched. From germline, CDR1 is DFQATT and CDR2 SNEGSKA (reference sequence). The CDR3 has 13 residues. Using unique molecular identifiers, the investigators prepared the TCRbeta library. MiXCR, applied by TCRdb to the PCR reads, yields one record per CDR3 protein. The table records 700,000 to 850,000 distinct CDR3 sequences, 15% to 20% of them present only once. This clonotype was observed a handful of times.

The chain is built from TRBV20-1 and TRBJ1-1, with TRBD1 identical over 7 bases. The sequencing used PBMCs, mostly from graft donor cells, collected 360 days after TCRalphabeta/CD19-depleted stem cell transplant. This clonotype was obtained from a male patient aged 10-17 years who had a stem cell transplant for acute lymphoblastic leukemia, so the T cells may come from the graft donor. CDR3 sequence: CSARGQLNTEAFF. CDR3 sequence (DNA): TGCAGTGCTAGGGGACAGCTGAACACTGAAGCTTTCTTT.